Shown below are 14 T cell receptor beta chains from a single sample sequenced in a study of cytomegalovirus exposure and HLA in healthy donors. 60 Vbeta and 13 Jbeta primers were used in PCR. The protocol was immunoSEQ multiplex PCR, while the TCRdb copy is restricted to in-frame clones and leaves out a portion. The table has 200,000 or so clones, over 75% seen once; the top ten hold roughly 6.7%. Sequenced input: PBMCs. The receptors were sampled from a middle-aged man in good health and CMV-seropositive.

The CDR3 loop is CASSLRGYTEAFF. The CDR3 DNA is TGTGCCAGCAGTTTAAGGGGTTACACTGAAGCTTTCTTT. V and J are TRBV27 and TRBJ1-1; a possible D gene is TRBD1 (5 bases). CDR1 and CDR2 (germline): MNHEY, SMNVEV (reference sequence). This CDR3 contains 13 residues. V lost 2 bases to trimming and J lost 3 bases, with 7 bases between them.

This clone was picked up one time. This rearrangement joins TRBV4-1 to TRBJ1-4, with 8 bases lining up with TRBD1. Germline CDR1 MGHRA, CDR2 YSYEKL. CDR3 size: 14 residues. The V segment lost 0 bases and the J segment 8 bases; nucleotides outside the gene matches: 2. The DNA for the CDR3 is TGCGCCAGCAGCCAAGAGACAGGGGACGAAAAACTGTTTTTT. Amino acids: CASSQETGDEKLFF.

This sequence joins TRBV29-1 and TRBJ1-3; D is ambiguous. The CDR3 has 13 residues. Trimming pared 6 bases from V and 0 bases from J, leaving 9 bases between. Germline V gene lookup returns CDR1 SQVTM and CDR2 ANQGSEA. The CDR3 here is CSVLPSSGNTIYF. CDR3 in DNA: TGCAGCGTCCTGCCTAGCTCTGGAAACACCATATATTTT. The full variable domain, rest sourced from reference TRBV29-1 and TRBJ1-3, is SAVISQKPSRDICQRGTSLTIQCQVDSQVTMMFWYRQQPGQSLTLIATANQGSEATYESGFVIDKFPISRPNLTFSTLTVSNMSPEDSSIYLCSVLPSSGNTIYFGEGSWLTVV.

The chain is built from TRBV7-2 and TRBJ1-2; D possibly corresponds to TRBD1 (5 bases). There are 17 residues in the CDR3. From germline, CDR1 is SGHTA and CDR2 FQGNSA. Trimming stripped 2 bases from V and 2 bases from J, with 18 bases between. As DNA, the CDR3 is TGTGCCAGCAGCTTACGGGCAGGGACTTCCATGAACTATGGCTACACCTTC. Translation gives CASSLRAGTSMNYGYTF.

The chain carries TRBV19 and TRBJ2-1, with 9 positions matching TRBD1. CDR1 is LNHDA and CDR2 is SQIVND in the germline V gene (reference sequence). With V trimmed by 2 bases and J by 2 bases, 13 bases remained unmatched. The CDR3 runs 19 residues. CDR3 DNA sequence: TGTGCCAGTAGTATAACAATTCGGGACAGGGTCCCACCCTACAATGAGCAGTTCTTC. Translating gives CASSITIRDRVPPYNEQFF. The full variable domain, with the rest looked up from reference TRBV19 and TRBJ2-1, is DGGITQSPKYLFRKEGQNVTLSCEQNLNHDAMYWYRQDPGQGLRLIYYSQIVNDFQKGDIAEGYSVSREKKESFPLTVTSAQKNPTAFYLCASSITIRDRVPPYNEQFFGPGTRLTVL.

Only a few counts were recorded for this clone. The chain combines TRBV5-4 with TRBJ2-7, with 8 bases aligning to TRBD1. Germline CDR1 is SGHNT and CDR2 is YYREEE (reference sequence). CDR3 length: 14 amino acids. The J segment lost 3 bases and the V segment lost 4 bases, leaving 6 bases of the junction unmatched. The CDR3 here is CASSVTTGGYEQYF. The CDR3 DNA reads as TGTGCCAGCAGCGTGACTACAGGGGGCTACGAGCAGTACTTC.

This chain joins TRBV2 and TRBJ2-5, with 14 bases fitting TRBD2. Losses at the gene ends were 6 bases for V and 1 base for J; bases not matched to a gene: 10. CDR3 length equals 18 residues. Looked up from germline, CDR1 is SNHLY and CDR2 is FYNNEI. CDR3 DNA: TGTGCCAGCAGCCGAAGGACTAGCGGGGGGTCGACCCAAGAGACCCAGTACTTC. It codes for CASSRRTSGGSTQETQYF.

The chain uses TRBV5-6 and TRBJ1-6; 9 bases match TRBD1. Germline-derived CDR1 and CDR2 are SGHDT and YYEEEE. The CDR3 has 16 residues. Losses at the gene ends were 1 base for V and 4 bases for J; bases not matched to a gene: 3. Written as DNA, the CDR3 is TGTGCCAGCAGCTTGCTTGGGACAGGGTATAATTCACCCCTCCACTTT. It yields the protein CASSLLGTGYNSPLHF.

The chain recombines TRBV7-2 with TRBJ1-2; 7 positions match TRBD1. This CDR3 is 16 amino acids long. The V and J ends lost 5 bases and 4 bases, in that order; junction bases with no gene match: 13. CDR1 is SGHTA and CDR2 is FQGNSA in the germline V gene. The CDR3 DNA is TGTGCCAGCAGCCCAACAGGGGCGCGAACCCTCTATGGCTACACCTTC. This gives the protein CASSPTGARTLYGYTF.

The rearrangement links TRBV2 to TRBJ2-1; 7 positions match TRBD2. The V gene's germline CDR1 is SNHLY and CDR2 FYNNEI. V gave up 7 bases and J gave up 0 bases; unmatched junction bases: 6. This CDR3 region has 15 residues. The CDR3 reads CASTSGALSYNEQFF. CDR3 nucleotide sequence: TGTGCCAGCACGAGCGGGGCCCTCTCCTACAATGAGCAGTTCTTC.

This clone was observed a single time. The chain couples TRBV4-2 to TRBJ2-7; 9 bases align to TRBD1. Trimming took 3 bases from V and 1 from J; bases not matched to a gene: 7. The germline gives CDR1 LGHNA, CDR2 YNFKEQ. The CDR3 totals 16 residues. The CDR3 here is CASSQDGQGFSYEQYF. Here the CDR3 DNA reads TGTGCCAGCAGCCAGGACGGACAGGGGTTTTCCTACGAGCAGTACTTC.

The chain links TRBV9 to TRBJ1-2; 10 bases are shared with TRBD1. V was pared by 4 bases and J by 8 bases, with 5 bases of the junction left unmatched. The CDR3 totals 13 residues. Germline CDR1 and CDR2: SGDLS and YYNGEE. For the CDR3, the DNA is TGTGCCAGCAGCCCTGACAGGGGGCGAGGCTACACCTTC. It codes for CASSPDRGRGYTF.

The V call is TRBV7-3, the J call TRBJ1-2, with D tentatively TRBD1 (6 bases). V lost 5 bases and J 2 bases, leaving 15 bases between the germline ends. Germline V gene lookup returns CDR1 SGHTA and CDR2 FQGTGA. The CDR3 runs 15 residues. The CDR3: CASSPESQGNYGYTF. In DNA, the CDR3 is TGTGCCAGCAGCCCGGAGTCCCAGGGGAACTATGGCTACACCTTC.

This CDR3 reads CASSPGQGGGNTIYF. As DNA, the CDR3 is TGCGCCAGCAGCCCGGGACAGGGTGGTGGAAACACCATATATTTT. The chain recombines TRBV4-3 with TRBJ1-3, with 9 bases identical to TRBD1. In germline, CDR1 is LGHNA, CDR2 YSLEER. V lost 4 bases to trimming and J lost 3 bases; unmatched junction nucleotides: 4. The CDR3 covers 15 residues.